These 28 T cell receptor beta chains came from one sample sequenced in a study of identical twins. TCRdb fed the 5' RACE reads into MiXCR, producing one record per CDR3 protein. This sample yields 450,000 or so distinct CDR3 sequences, of which 12% to 15% are seen a single time; about 0.52% belongs to the top ten. A further study also used this sample, focusing on yellow fever vaccine responses in identical twins.

The sequenced material came from CD4+ T cells sorted from blood. Every receptor here comes from a woman aged 18 to 35 in good health.

This clonotype appeared a few times. The J gene is TRBJ2-2, the V gene TRBV3-1; D perhaps matches TRBD2 (6 bases). Germline lookup yields CDR1 LGHDT and CDR2 YNNKEL (reference sequence). Trimming shortened V by 1 base and J by 4 bases, and 16 bases separated the two germline ends. CDR3 size: 17 residues. DNA for the CDR3: TGTGCCAGCAGCCAAGCGCAAAGTGCGGGATTCACCGGGGAGCTGTTTTTT. Protein sequence: CASSQAQSAGFTGELFF. The full variable domain, completed using reference TRBV3-1 and TRBJ2-2, is DTAVSQTPKYLVTQMGNDKSIKCEQNLGHDTMYWYKQDSKKFLKIMFSYNNKELIINETVPNRFSPKSPDKAHLNLHINSLELGDSAVYFCASSQAQSAGFTGELFFGEGSRLTVL.

There are a few counts of this clonotype. The chain carries TRBV4-1 and TRBJ2-3; D remains unclear. The CDR3 loop spans 14 amino acids. Trimming took 0 bases from V and 6 from J, leaving 10 bases between them. The germline V gene encodes CDR1 MGHRA and CDR2 YSYEKL. CDR3 in amino acids: CASSQELFWDTQYF. The CDR3 bases are TGCGCCAGCAGCCAAGAGCTATTCTGGGATACGCAGTATTTT.

This clonotype has more than one count but fewer than ten. The chain couples TRBV11-1 to TRBJ2-3, with 8 bases that match TRBD2. CDR1 and CDR2 (germline): SGHAT, FQDESV (reference sequence). The CDR3 is 22 amino acids. The trim removed 1 base at V and 3 bases at J, leaving 24 bases unmatched. The CDR3: CASSLGKGGATVLADLTDTQYF. The CDR3 bases are TGTGCCAGCAGCTTAGGCAAAGGGGGGGCGACGGTACTAGCGGACCTAACAGATACGCAGTATTTT.

This clonotype was observed a few times. This sequence joins TRBV7-3 and TRBJ2-5; D is unclear. The germline V gene encodes CDR1 SGHTA and CDR2 FQGTGA. CDR3 length: 13 amino acids. V was shortened by 5 bases and J by 5 bases, with 12 bases between the two germline ends. The CDR3 is CASSQGSLETQYF. In DNA form, the CDR3 reads TGTGCCAGCAGCCAAGGCAGCTTGGAGACCCAGTACTTC. Drawing the rest from reference TRBV7-3 and TRBJ2-5, the complete variable domain is GAGVSQTPSNKVTEKGKYVELRCDPISGHTALYWYRQSLGQGPEFLIYFQGTGAADDSGLPNDRFFAVRPEGSVSTLKIQRTERGDSAVYLCASSQGSLETQYFGPGTRLLVL.

This clonotype was detected ten times or more. The chain links TRBV9 to TRBJ2-7; 11 positions agree with TRBD2. The germline gives CDR1 SGDLS, CDR2 YYNGEE. The CDR3 totals 14 residues. The trim removed 2 bases at V and 6 bases at J, leaving 4 bases unmatched. CDR3 coding DNA: TGTGCCAGCAGCGTCCGACTAGCGGGGAGCGAGCAGTACTTC. It yields the protein CASSVRLAGSEQYF.

This clonotype was seen at least ten times. This chain links TRBV12-3 or TRBV12-4 with TRBJ2-7; D gene ambiguous. The ends were cut back, 1 base at V and 7 bases at J, with 8 bases in the middle. The CDR3 is 12 amino acids. This CDR3 is CASSLDAGEQYF. In DNA, the CDR3 is TGTGCCAGCAGTTTAGACGCCGGGGAGCAGTACTTC.

In this sample, this clonotype turned up a few times. The chain has TRBV29-1 and TRBJ2-7; D unresolved. The CDR3 is 11 amino acids. V gave up 2 bases and J gave up 6 bases, with 8 bases separating them. Germline V lookup: CDR1 SQVTM, CDR2 ANQGSEA. CDR3 residues: CSVESIAEQYF. CDR3 sequence (DNA): TGCAGCGTTGAATCTATTGCCGAGCAGTACTTC.

The rearrangement links TRBV20-1 to TRBJ2-2; the D gene is possibly TRBD1 (5 bases). Germline V gene sequence: CDR1 DFQATT, CDR2 SNEGSKA (reference sequence). CDR3 length: 17 amino acids. The V and J ends lost 0 bases and 1 base respectively, with 15 bases between them. The CDR3 DNA reads as TGCAGTGCTAGAGATCAACAGGTCTCGGGGAACACCGGGGAGCTGTTTTTT. Its protein is CSARDQQVSGNTGELFF.

The rearrangement links TRBV7-9 to TRBJ1-1, with D unclear. This CDR3 contains 13 residues. Germline values: CDR1 SEHNR, CDR2 FQNEAQ (reference sequence). Trimming removed 2 bases at V and 3 bases at J, with 7 bases between. The CDR3 nucleotides read TGTGCCAGCAGCTTATATGTAGACACTGAAGCTTTCTTT. Translation: CASSLYVDTEAFF.

This clonotype turned up a few times. The V call is TRBV11-2, the J call TRBJ1-4, with D possibly TRBD1 on 6 matching bases. Germline values: CDR1 SGHAT, CDR2 FQNNGV. Trimming removed 2 bases at V and 0 bases at J, with 10 bases between. The CDR3 loop spans 16 amino acids. The CDR3 nucleotides are TGTGCCAGCAGCTTAAGGGCAGGGGCAACTAATGAAAAACTGTTTTTT. As protein: CASSLRAGATNEKLFF.

This chain links TRBV5-4 with TRBJ2-3; possibly TRBD2 for D (6 bases). The CDR3 has 14 amino acids. Germline V gene data show CDR1 as SGHNT and CDR2 as YYREEE (reference sequence). The V gene lost 6 bases and the J gene lost 3 bases, with 14 bases spanning the gap. This CDR3 reads CASKSFAGTDTQYF. CDR3 bases: TGTGCCAGCAAGAGCTTCGCGGGGACAGATACGCAGTATTTT.

The sample holds a few counts of this clonotype. The J gene is TRBJ2-7, the V gene TRBV28; D is perhaps TRBD1 (5 bases). The CDR3 sequence is 13 residues long. The germline V gene encodes CDR1 MDHEN and CDR2 SYDVKM. The V end lost 3 bases, the J end lost 5 bases, and 11 bases lay between the germline ends. CDR3 nucleotide sequence: TGTGCCAGCAGTTTTCAGGGTTTACACGAGCAGTACTTC. Translated: CASSFQGLHEQYF.

The chain carries TRBV27 and TRBJ2-1; 12 bases match TRBD2. After removal of 7 bases from V and 6 bases from J, the junction contained 7 bases not matched to a gene. Germline V lookup: CDR1 MNHEY, CDR2 SMNVEV (reference sequence). The CDR3 is made up of 15 amino acids. The CDR3 DNA follows: TGTGCCAGCACCCCCTTACTAGCGGGAGGCAATGAGCAGTTCTTC. Amino acids: CASTPLLAGGNEQFF.

The table lists this clonotype with a few counts. The rearrangement joins TRBV28 to TRBJ2-5; D gene unclear. The CDR3 runs to 16 residues. Trimming pared 6 bases from V and 3 bases from J, leaving 20 bases between. Germline CDR1 reads MDHEN; CDR2 reads SYDVKM. This chain's CDR3 is CASSPKSWEAKETQYF. CDR3 sequence (DNA): TGTGCCAGCAGCCCGAAGTCCTGGGAAGCCAAAGAGACCCAGTACTTC. The complete variable domain, with remaining parts taken from reference TRBV28 and TRBJ2-5, reads DVKVTQSSRYLVKRTGEKVFLECVQDMDHENMFWYRQDPGLGLRLIYFSYDVKMKEKGDIPEGYSVSREKKERFSLILESASTNQTSMYLCASSPKSWEAKETQYFGPGTRLLVL.

The sample holds a few counts of this clonotype. The chain couples TRBV5-1 to TRBJ2-3; TRBD1 matches 8 bases. With V trimmed by 0 bases and J by 4 bases, 7 bases remained unmatched. Germline loops: CDR1 SGHRS, CDR2 YFSETQ. The CDR3 spans 16 residues. As DNA, the CDR3 is TGCGCCAGCAGCTTGGAGGGACAGGCCAGCCCAGATACGCAGTATTTT. Protein product: CASSLEGQASPDTQYF.

The sample holds a few counts of this clonotype. The chain has TRBV5-1 and TRBJ1-1, with 10 bases that match TRBD1. Germline CDR1 reads SGHRS; CDR2 reads YFSETQ. J lost 1 base, V lost 7 bases, and 10 bases had no gene match. CDR3 length: 16 amino acids. The CDR3 bases are TGCGCCAGCTGTCGGGGACAGGGGATAACGAACACTGAAGCTTTCTTT. This codes for CASCRGQGITNTEAFF. The full variable domain, its missing parts supplied by reference TRBV5-1 and TRBJ1-1, is KAGVTQTPRYLIKTRGQQVTLSCSPISGHRSVSWYQQTPGQGLQFLFEYFSETQRNKGNFPGRFSGRQFSNSRSEMNVSTLELGDSALYLCASCRGQGITNTEAFFGQGTRLTVV.

About this clonotype itself: A much more abundant neighbour one base away suggests this may be a read error. The rearrangement links TRBV7-8 to TRBJ2-1, with D possibly TRBD1 on 9 matching bases. V was shortened by 8 bases and J by 9 bases, with 20 bases between the two germline ends. CDR3 length: 14 amino acids. From germline, CDR1 is SGHVS and CDR2 FQNEAQ. CDR3 loop: CASGGGTGKPEQFF. CDR3 nucleotides: TGTGCCAGCGGCGGGGGGACAGGGAAGCCTGAGCAGTTCTTC.

The table lists this clonotype with a few counts. This chain links TRBV7-2 with TRBJ2-7; TRBD1 might be the D (6 bases). Germline lookup yields CDR1 SGHTA and CDR2 FQGNSA. Between the trimmed V and J ends, which lost 3 bases and 0 bases, there was a span of 9 bases. There are 14 residues in the CDR3. In DNA, the CDR3 is TGTGCCAGCAGCTTCAGGGACAACTCCTACGAGCAGTACTTC. As protein: CASSFRDNSYEQYF. Filled out from reference TRBV7-2 and TRBJ2-7, the complete variable domain reads GAGVSQSPSNKVTEKGKDVELRCDPISGHTALYWYRQSLGQGLEFLIYFQGNSAPDKSGLPSDRFSAERTGGSVSTLTIQRTQQEDSAVYLCASSFRDNSYEQYFGPGTRLTVT.

CDR3 protein: CASSLSPPSEQYF. CDR3 nucleotides: TGTGCCAGCAGTTTGTCCCCCCCTTCCGAGCAGTACTTC. V gene TRBV12-3 or TRBV12-4 combines with J gene TRBJ2-7, with D unresolved. Trimming removed 3 bases from V and 6 bases from J, with 12 bases in between. The CDR3 spans 13 residues.

Only a few counts were recorded for this clonotype. The rearrangement joins TRBV2 to TRBJ2-7, with TRBD1 identical over 11 bases. The V segment lost 3 bases and the J segment 5 bases; nucleotides outside the gene matches: 3. The CDR3 covers 14 residues. Germline V gene data show CDR1 as SNHLY and CDR2 as FYNNEI. As DNA, the CDR3 is TGTGCCAGCAGTGAGGACAGGGGGCTCGACGAGCAGTACTTC. It yields the protein CASSEDRGLDEQYF.

This clonotype was counted many times. This chain uses TRBV7-2 with TRBJ2-3, with 12 bases fitting TRBD2. In germline, CDR1 is SGHTA, CDR2 FQGNSA. The length of the CDR3 is 17 residues. With V trimmed by 6 bases and J by 1 base, 8 bases remained unmatched. Here the CDR3 DNA reads TGTGCCAGCAGAAAGTCTAGCGGGGGGGCTCGCACAGATACGCAGTATTTT. It translates to CASRKSSGGARTDTQYF.

This clonotype turned up a few times. The chain is built from TRBV7-8 and TRBJ2-3; D is uncertain. Trimming stripped 1 base from V and 10 bases from J, with 12 bases between. CDR1 and CDR2 (germline): SGHVS, FQNEAQ. The CDR3 loop spans 13 amino acids. The CDR3 nucleotides are TGTGCCAGCAGCTTAGATGAAAGCTCTGCGCAGTATTTT. Protein sequence: CASSLDESSAQYF.

The chain joins TRBV28 to TRBJ1-2; maybe TRBD1 (6 bases). V was cut by 3 bases and J by 6 bases, with 14 bases left in between. This CDR3 has 14 amino acids. CDR1 is MDHEN, CDR2 SYDVKM, per germline. The CDR3 nucleotides read TGTGCCAGCAGTTTCAGGCAGGGGATCAATGGCTACACCTTC. Encoded protein: CASSFRQGINGYTF.

This clonotype occurred many times. The V gene is TRBV7-9, the J gene TRBJ2-2; maybe TRBD2 (5 bases). Trimming left V 5 bases short and J 5 bases short, with 9 bases between. This CDR3 is built from 13 residues. The V gene's germline CDR1 is SEHNR and CDR2 FQNEAQ (reference sequence). This CDR3 is CASSRGETGELFF. Written as DNA, the CDR3 is TGTGCCAGCAGCCGGGGTGAAACCGGGGAGCTGTTTTTT.

The chain is built from TRBV15 and TRBJ2-3; D gene ambiguous. The germline V gene has CDR1 LNHNV and CDR2 YYDKDF (reference sequence). The CDR3 covers 13 residues. The germline V and J ends were trimmed by 3 bases and 1 base, with 5 bases remaining between them. CDR3 DNA sequence: TGTGCCACCAGCAGTAAAGGCACAGATACGCAGTATTTT. It specifies CATSSKGTDTQYF.

This clonotype has more than one count but fewer than ten. The V gene is TRBV12-3 or TRBV12-4, the J gene TRBJ2-7; D is tentatively TRBD1 or TRBD2 (5 bases each). The CDR3 totals 13 residues. V gave up 5 bases and J gave up 4 bases, with 12 bases separating them. The CDR3 loop reads CASSVGTKYEQYF. The CDR3 DNA sequence: TGTGCCAGCAGTGTAGGGACCAAATACGAGCAGTACTTC.

The chain carries TRBV5-6 and TRBJ2-7; 8 nucleotides agree with TRBD1. CDR3 size: 15 residues. V lost 4 bases and J lost 3; bases outside the gene matches: 9. Germline CDR1 and CDR2: SGHDT and YYEEEE. As DNA, the CDR3 is TGTGCCAGCAGCCCCCAGGGGGCTCCTTACTACGAGCAGTACTTC. This sequence encodes CASSPQGAPYYEQYF.

This clonotype turned up a few times. The V and J genes are TRBV12-3 or TRBV12-4 and TRBJ2-6, with TRBD2 matching 8 bases. J gave up 4 bases and V 5 bases, and 10 bases lay outside the gene matches. The length of the CDR3 is 17 residues. This CDR3 reads CASSKFAGGGGANVLTF. The CDR3 coding sequence is TGTGCCAGCAGTAAATTTGCGGGGGGTGGAGGGGCCAACGTCCTGACTTTC.